A selection of T cell receptor beta chains follows, all from one sample in a study of blood T cell repertoires in COVID-19. The protocol was immunoSEQ multiplex PCR, while the TCRdb copy is restricted to in-frame clones and leaves out a portion. The sample shows 300,000 to 450,000 clones, around 87% of them seen only once. The source material was PBMCs or T cells enriched from blood (not recorded which). These receptors were obtained from a man between 25 and 39 years old who had recovered from COVID-19. CDR3s include the opening cysteine and the closing phenylalanine or tryptophan. The order of the fields is clone size, V gene, CDR3 length, J gene, D gene, CDR3 protein, CDR3 DNA. The D gene is left open where the match is weak. Where a row states a size, it is once, few, many or the class of an expanded clone; other rows omit it.

>NA|TRBV7-2|16|TRBJ2-3|TRBD1
CASSPGTGRGTDTQYF
TGTGCCAGCAGCCCGGGGACAGGGCGTGGGACAGATACGCAGTATTTT
>NA|TRBV5-6|16|TRBJ2-1|TRBD2
CASSFGLAGGWNEQFF
TGTGCCAGCAGCTTCGGACTAGCGGGGGGATGGAATGAGCAGTTCTTC
>NA|TRBV7-9|13|TRBJ2-7|TRBD1
CASSNRGLDEQYF
TGTGCCAGCAGTAACAGGGGGCTGGACGAGCAGTACTTC
>NA|TRBV5-1|16|TRBJ1-6|TRBD1
CASSLYGQDPGSPLHF
TGCGCCAGCAGCTTGTATGGACAGGATCCGGGTTCACCCCTCCACTTT
>NA|TRBV19|15|TRBJ1-1|TRBD1
CASTRDRVRSTEAFF
TGTGCCTCCACCCGGGACAGGGTGAGATCCACTGAAGCTTTCTTT
>NA|TRBV9|16|TRBJ2-1|NA
CASSEALRGLHNEQFF
TGTGCCAGCAGTGAGGCATTGAGAGGGCTACACAATGAGCAGTTCTTC
>NA|TRBV3-1/TRBV3-2|15|TRBJ2-5|TRBD1
CASSPNRGEQETQYF
TGTGCCAGCAGCCCGAACAGGGGCGAACAAGAGACCCAGTACTTC
>NA|TRBV12-3/TRBV12-4|12|TRBJ2-7|NA
CASNGDNGEQYF
TGTGCCAGCAATGGGGACAACGGCGAGCAGTACTTC
>NA|TRBV19|14|TRBJ2-5|NA
CASSTTGNAETQYF
TGTGCCAGTAGTACAACAGGGAACGCGGAGACCCAGTACTTC
>NA|TRBV7-9|12|TRBJ1-2|NA
CASSPNLQGYTF
TGTGCCAGCAGCCCTAATCTACAGGGCTACACCTTC
>NA|TRBV27|15|TRBJ2-7|NA
CASSFAAGLPYEQYF
TGTGCCAGCAGTTTTGCCGCAGGGTTGCCCTACGAGCAGTACTTC
>NA|TRBV2|13|TRBJ2-1|NA
CALGDSSYNEQFF
TGTGCTCTAGGGGATAGCTCCTACAATGAGCAGTTCTTC
>NA|TRBV6-2/TRBV6-3|17|TRBJ2-7|NA
CASSYPELRGYPYEQYF
TGTGCCAGCAGTTACCCGGAACTAAGGGGGTATCCCTACGAGCAGTACTTC
>NA|TRBV9|16|TRBJ1-2|NA
CASSPSGGGVGYGYTF
TGTGCCAGCAGCCCATCCGGAGGGGGGGTCGGCTATGGCTACACCTTC
>NA|TRBV6-1|14|TRBJ1-5|NA
CASSERGVNQPQHF
TGTGCCAGCAGTGAAAGAGGAGTCAATCAGCCCCAGCATTTT
>NA|TRBV13|15|TRBJ2-3|NA
CASSPLWPSTDTQYF
TGTGCCAGCAGCCCCCTCTGGCCGAGCACAGATACGCAGTATTTT
>NA|TRBV7-9|14|TRBJ1-2|NA
CASSPPTLGWGYTF
TGTGCCAGCAGCCCCCCAACACTGGGCTGGGGCTACACCTTC
>NA|TRBV30|11|TRBJ2-5|TRBD1
CASTGLETQYF
TGTGCCTCGACAGGGTTGGAGACCCAGTACTTC
>once|TRBV30|11|TRBJ1-2|NA
CAWSSPSTHTF
TGTGCCTGGAGTTCCCCGTCTACCCACACCTTC
>NA|TRBV19|14|TRBJ1-6|NA
CASLGGSYNSPLHF
TGTGCCAGTCTCGGGGGATCCTATAATTCACCCCTCCACTTT
>NA|TRBV5-6|15|TRBJ2-7|NA
CASSLNTQAPYEQYF
TGTGCCAGCAGCTTGAATACCCAGGCCCCCTACGAGCAGTACTTC
>NA|TRBV19|16|TRBJ1-5|NA
CASSMGPGYSNQPQHF
TGTGCCAGTAGTATGGGTCCCGGGTATAGCAATCAGCCCCAGCATTTT
>NA|TRBV7-2|14|TRBJ1-1|NA
CASNLMGQNTEAFF
TGTGCCAGCAACCTTATGGGACAGAACACTGAAGCTTTCTTT
>NA|TRBV5-5|16|TRBJ2-3|TRBD1
CASSLKKSGGADTQYF
TGTGCCAGCAGCTTAAAGAAGTCAGGGGGCGCAGATACGCAGTATTTT
>NA|TRBV5-4|17|TRBJ2-1|TRBD2
CASSLAGGSSSYNEQFF
TGTGCCAGCAGCTTAGCGGGGGGCTCCAGCTCCTACAATGAGCAGTTCTTC
>NA|TRBV3-1/TRBV3-2|15|TRBJ2-7|NA
CASSQAVTGPLEQYF
TGTGCCAGCAGCCAAGCTGTGACAGGACCCCTCGAGCAGTACTTC
>NA|TRBV30|15|TRBJ1-6|TRBD1
CAWSVPGQGNSPLHF
TGTGCCTGGAGTGTGCCGGGACAGGGGAATTCACCCCTCCACTTT
>NA|TRBV15|15|TRBJ1-5|TRBD1
CATLNAGQGDQPQHF
TGTGCCACTCTTAATGCGGGACAGGGGGATCAGCCCCAGCATTTT
>NA|TRBV27|15|TRBJ1-5|TRBD1
CASSLSFQGGQPQHF
TGTGCCAGCAGTTTATCGTTCCAGGGGGGTCAGCCCCAGCATTTT